The rows below give T cell receptor beta chains drawn from one sample of a study of shared clonotypes between healthy human individuals. Sequenced by immunoSEQ multiplex PCR; TCRdb stores in-frame clones only, minus some. Of 150,000 to 200,000 clones in the sample, roughly 91% are singletons; the top ten hold around 0.067%. The sample was naive CD4+ T cells sorted from blood. Receptor source: a woman in her 30s in good health. Each CDR3 is given with its conserved first and last residue. The D gene is left open where the match is weak. Clone size is shown for a subset of rows, as once, few, many or a class of expanded clone.

d_call j_call clone_size v_call cdr3_nt cdr3_aa
- TRBJ1-4 - TRBV7-8 TGTGCCAGCAGCTTATGGGACCCTAATGAAAAACTGTTTTTT CASSLWDPNEKLFF
- TRBJ1-3 - TRBV6-5 TGTGCCAGCAGTTCCGACAGCCTTTTAGGAAACACCATATATTTT CASSSDSLLGNTIYF
TRBD1 TRBJ2-1 - TRBV14 TGTGCCAGCAGCCAAGGCCTCATTGCGGGGACAGGGTTTGATGAGCAGTTCTTC CASSQGLIAGTGFDEQFF
TRBD1 TRBJ2-7 - TRBV6-1 TGTGCCAGCAGTGTCCCCGGACAGGGGTTCCACGAGCAGTACTTC CASSVPGQGFHEQYF
TRBD2 TRBJ2-3 - TRBV5-1 TGCGCCAGCAGCTTTTCCTTGATAGCGGGAGGATGGGATACGCAGTATTTT CASSFSLIAGGWDTQYF
- TRBJ2-7 - TRBV5-1 TGCGCCAGCAGCCCGGCAGGCGACGTGGGAGAGCAGTACTTC CASSPAGDVGEQYF
TRBD2 TRBJ2-2 - TRBV5-5 TGTGCCAGCCGACTAGCGGGAGCCACCGGGGAGCTGTTTTTT CASRLAGATGELFF
- TRBJ2-7 - TRBV4-1 TGCGCCAGCAGCCAAGAGAGTAGCGCGGACTACGAGCAGTACTTC CASSQESSADYEQYF
TRBD2 TRBJ2-5 - TRBV6-5 TGTGCCAGCAGTTACAACGTCGGGGGGGAGACCCAGTACTTC CASSYNVGGETQYF
TRBD2 TRBJ2-5 - TRBV28 TGTGCCAGCAGTCTCAGACTAGCGGGAGGAGACGAGACCCAGTACTTC CASSLRLAGGDETQYF
- TRBJ1-1 - TRBV28 TGTGCCAGCAGCAGTGACTCCTTCTCCATGAACACTGAAGCTTTCTTT CASSSDSFSMNTEAFF
- TRBJ2-6 - TRBV18 TGTGCCAGCTCACCACCGACTGGGGCCAACGTCCTGACTTTC CASSPPTGANVLTF
TRBD1 TRBJ1-3 - TRBV19 TGTGCCAGTAGACCGGACAGGGCTGGAAACACCATATATTTT CASRPDRAGNTIYF
- TRBJ2-7 - TRBV5-6 TGTGCCAGCAGCTTAGGCGCACTCTTTACTCAGGAGCAGTACTTC CASSLGALFTQEQYF
TRBD2 TRBJ2-5 once TRBV10-3 TGTGCCATCAGTGGTGGTAGCGGGGGCCAAGAGACCCAGTACTTC CAISGGSGGQETQYF
TRBD1 TRBJ1-2 once TRBV28 TGTGCCAGCAGTTTATCTTTTCGACAGGGAGACGGCTACTATGGCTACACCTTC CASSLSFRQGDGYYGYTF
- TRBJ2-5 - TRBV7-2 TGTGCCAGCAGCTTAGTAGGGGGAGTCGGCGAGACCCAGTACTTC CASSLVGGVGETQYF
TRBD1 TRBJ2-7 - TRBV2 TGTGCCAGCAGCGGACAGGGGAAGGGCTACGAGCAGTACTTC CASSGQGKGYEQYF
TRBD2 TRBJ2-3 - TRBV7-2 TGTGCCAGCAGCCCGATCGGGACTAGCCTATCCGCAGATACGCAGTATTTT CASSPIGTSLSADTQYF
TRBD1 TRBJ1-2 - TRBV7-8 TGTGCCAGCAGCCTCCGGACAGGCTCTAACTATGGCTACACCTTC CASSLRTGSNYGYTF
TRBD1 TRBJ2-2 - TRBV5-1 TGCGCCAGCAGCCATGGACAGGGGGCGGGCACCGGGGAGCTGTTTTTT CASSHGQGAGTGELFF
- TRBJ2-7 - TRBV7-5 TGTGTCAGAAGCTCACCGGGACATAACTACGAGCAGTACTTC CVRSSPGHNYEQYF
TRBD2 TRBJ2-7 once TRBV5-1 TGCGCCAGCAGCCCAAGGACTAGCGAGTACGAGCAGTACTTC CASSPRTSEYEQYF
TRBD2 TRBJ2-3 - TRBV4-2 TGTGCCAGCAGCCAAGCCCTAGCGGGAGGGCCGGATACGCAGTATTTT CASSQALAGGPDTQYF
TRBD1 TRBJ1-1 - TRBV30 TGTGCCAGAGGGACAGGGGGAGGAGGCACTGAAGCTTTCTTT CARGTGGGGTEAFF
- TRBJ1-1 - TRBV20-1 TGCAGTGCCACGAAGGGTGGGGCTTTCTTT CSATKGGAFF
- TRBJ1-2 - TRBV28 TGTGCCAGCAGTTATCGACCCAGTTCCCATGGCTACACCTTC CASSYRPSSHGYTF
- TRBJ2-7 - TRBV29-1 TGCAGCGTTGAATCCTCCGCGGGTAGGCAGTACTTC CSVESSAGRQYF
- TRBJ2-7 - TRBV27 TGTGCCAGCAGTTTATCTTCCCAGGGGGGTAACGAGCAGTACTTC CASSLSSQGGNEQYF
TRBD1 TRBJ2-7 - TRBV2 TGTGCCAGCAGTAAACAGGGGGGCACCTACGAGCAGTACTTC CASSKQGGTYEQYF
TRBD1 TRBJ1-1 - TRBV28 TGTGCCAGCAGCCACTCCGGGACAGGGGGCCGAAACACTGAAGCTTTCTTT CASSHSGTGGRNTEAFF
TRBD2 TRBJ2-2 - TRBV6-4 TGTGCCAGCAGCGGGACTAGCGGGAATGGCGGGGAGCTGTTTTTT CASSGTSGNGGELFF
- TRBJ2-7 once TRBV28 TGTGCCAGCAGTAGGGACGGACCCTACGAGCAGTACTTC CASSRDGPYEQYF
- TRBJ1-2 - TRBV30 TGTGCCTGGAGTGTATGGACCATGGGGCCTTATGGCTACACCTTC CAWSVWTMGPYGYTF
- TRBJ2-5 - TRBV6-5 TGTGCCAGCAGTTACTCGGGGGCAGAGACCCAGTACTTC CASSYSGAETQYF
TRBD1 TRBJ2-7 - TRBV10-3 TGTGCCATCAGCGTAGGACAGGGAGGTACCTACGAGCAGTACTTC CAISVGQGGTYEQYF
- TRBJ2-5 - TRBV5-1 TGCGCCAGTCGACCAGGAACCCAAGAGACCCAGTACTTC CASRPGTQETQYF
- TRBJ2-5 - TRBV7-9 TGTGCCAGCAGTGTCGGAGACACCCGAGAGACCCAGTACTTC CASSVGDTRETQYF
TRBD1 TRBJ2-5 - TRBV28 TGTGCCCACCGCGGGACAGGGGTGGAGGAGCAGTACTTC CAHRGTGVEEQYF
TRBD1 TRBJ1-1 once TRBV27 TGTGCCAGCAGTGCCGACAGGGTGAACACTGAAGCTTTCTTT CASSADRVNTEAFF
- TRBJ1-5 - TRBV28 TGTGCCAGCAGTTTACGGCCGCCGGCGCCCCAGCATTTT CASSLRPPAPQHF
- TRBJ1-1 - TRBV18 TGTGCCAGCTCATCCCCTTGGGGGACGAACACTGAAGCTTTCTTT CASSSPWGTNTEAFF
- TRBJ1-1 - TRBV11-2 TGTGCCAGCAGCTTAGGGGCAAACACTGAAGCTTTCTTT CASSLGANTEAFF
- TRBJ1-2 - TRBV28 TGTGCCAGCAGTTTTCCAGAATTCTATGGCTACACCTTC CASSFPEFYGYTF
TRBD2 TRBJ2-7 - TRBV28 TGTGCCAGCAGCGAACCGGGGGGTACGACCTACGAGCAGTACTTC CASSEPGGTTYEQYF
TRBD1 TRBJ2-3 - TRBV4-1 TGCGCCAGCAGCCAACCTCGGACAGGGGGCACAGATACGCAGTATTTT CASSQPRTGGTDTQYF